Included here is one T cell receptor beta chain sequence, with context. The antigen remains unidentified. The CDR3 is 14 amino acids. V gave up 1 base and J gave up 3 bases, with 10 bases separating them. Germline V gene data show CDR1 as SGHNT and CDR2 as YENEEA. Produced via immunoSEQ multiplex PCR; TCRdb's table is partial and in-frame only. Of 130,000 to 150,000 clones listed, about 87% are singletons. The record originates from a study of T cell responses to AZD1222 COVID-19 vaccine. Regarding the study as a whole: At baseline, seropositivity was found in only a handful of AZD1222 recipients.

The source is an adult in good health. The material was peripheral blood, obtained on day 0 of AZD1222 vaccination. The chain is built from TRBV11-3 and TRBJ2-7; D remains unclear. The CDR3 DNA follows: TGTGCCAGCAGCTTAGGGGCAGCATACTACGAGCAGTACTTC. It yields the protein CASSLGAAYYEQYF.